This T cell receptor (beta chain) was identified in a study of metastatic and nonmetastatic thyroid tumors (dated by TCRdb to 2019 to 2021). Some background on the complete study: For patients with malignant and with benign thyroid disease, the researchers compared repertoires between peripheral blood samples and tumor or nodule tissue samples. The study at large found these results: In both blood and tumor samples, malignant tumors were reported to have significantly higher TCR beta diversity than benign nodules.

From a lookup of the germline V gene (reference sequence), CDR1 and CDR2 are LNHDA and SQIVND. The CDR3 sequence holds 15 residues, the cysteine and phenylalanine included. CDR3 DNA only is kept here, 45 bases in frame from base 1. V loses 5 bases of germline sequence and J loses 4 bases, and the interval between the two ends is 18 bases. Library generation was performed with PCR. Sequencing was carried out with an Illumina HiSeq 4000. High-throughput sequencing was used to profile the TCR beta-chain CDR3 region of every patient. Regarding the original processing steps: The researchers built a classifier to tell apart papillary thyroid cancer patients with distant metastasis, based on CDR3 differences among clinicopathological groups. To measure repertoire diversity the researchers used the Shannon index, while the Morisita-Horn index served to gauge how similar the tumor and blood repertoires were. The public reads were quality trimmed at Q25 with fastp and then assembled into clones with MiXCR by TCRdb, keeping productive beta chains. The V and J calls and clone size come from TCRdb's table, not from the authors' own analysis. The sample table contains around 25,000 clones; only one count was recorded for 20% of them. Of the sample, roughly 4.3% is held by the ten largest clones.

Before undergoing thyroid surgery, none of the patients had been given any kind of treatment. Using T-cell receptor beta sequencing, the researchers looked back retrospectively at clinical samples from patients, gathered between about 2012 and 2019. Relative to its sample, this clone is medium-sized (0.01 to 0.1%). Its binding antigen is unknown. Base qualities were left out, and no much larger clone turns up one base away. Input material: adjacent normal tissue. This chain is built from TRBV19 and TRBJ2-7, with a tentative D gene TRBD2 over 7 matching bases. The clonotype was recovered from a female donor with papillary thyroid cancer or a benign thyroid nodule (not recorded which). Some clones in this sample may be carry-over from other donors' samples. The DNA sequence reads TGTGCCAGTAGTCCGGCGGGGGCGAACGGATACGAGCAGTACTTC. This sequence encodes CASSPAGANGYEQYF.